This T cell receptor beta chain appears in the sequencing data of a study listed by TCRdb under 2017. Concerning the study at large: The study used sequence and structural analyses to characterize human CD8+ TCR repertoires recognizing immunodominant viral antigens.

The germline V gene (reference sequence) yields LNHDA for CDR1 and SQIVND for CDR2. Germline trimming: 3 bases from V, 4 bases from J; junction bases outside gene matches: 3. The CDR3 sequence holds 15 residues, the cysteine and phenylalanine included. The CDR3 DNA has 45 bases and is translated from base 1. Sequencing relied on an Illumina HiSeq 2500. TCRdb passed the public sequencing reads through fastp at Q25 and MiXCR, retaining productive beta sequences. Each entry merges the rows of one CDR3 protein and shows their most common DNA and genes. Here the sample has 1,100 or so distinct CDR3 sequences; approximately 41% occur a single time. The ten largest clones take up about three fifths of the sample. The investigation overall reported the following: The CD8+ TCR repertoires specific to different immunodominant viral antigens were reported to be highly diverse and distinct from one another.

In this sample, this clonotype turned up many times. Its antigen is unknown. Per-base quality was not reported, and no clone a single base away is much larger than it. This sequence originates from a male donor. The sequencing input was CD8+ T cells (not recorded whether cultured). The chain joins TRBV19 to TRBJ2-1; 10 bases in between match TRBD2. The CDR3 has the sequence CASSMTSGPYNEQFF. The nucleotide sequence reads TGTGCCAGTAGTATGACTAGCGGGCCTTACAATGAGCAGTTCTTC.